Listed below are T cell receptor beta chains from one sample, sequenced in a study of response to subunit inactivated influenza vaccine. TCRdb itself ran the RT-PCR reads through MiXCR, one entry per CDR3 protein. The table includes fewer than 250,000 distinct CDR3 sequences, approximately 14% detected once. The sample in question was CD8+ T cells sorted from PBMCs, obtained more than 4 days after vaccination. The receptors stem from a middle-aged man who received an inactivated influenza vaccine. The CDR3 runs from the conserved cysteine through the conserved F or W. The D gene is left open where the match is weak. Clone size appears in some rows only: once, few, many, or a class for an expanded clone.

len,j_gene,v_gene,d_gene,abundance,CDR3nt,CDR3aa
14,TRBJ2-7,TRBV7-9,TRBD1,few,TGTGCCAGCAGCAAAGGGACAGTGCTCTACGAGCAGTACTTC,CASSKGTVLYEQYF
15,TRBJ2-7,TRBV9,TRBD2,-,TGTGCCAGCAGCGTAGGATCCAGCGGGGGGAACGAGCAGTACTTC,CASSVGSSGGNEQYF
14,TRBJ2-3,TRBV4-3,-,few,TGCGCCAGCAGCCCCGCGCAGGGCTCAGATACGCAGTATTTT,CASSPAQGSDTQYF
15,TRBJ2-1,TRBV9,TRBD2,-,TGTGCCAGCAGCTCCTCATTCGGACTAGCGGGGAAGCAGTTCTTC,CASSSSFGLAGKQFF
15,TRBJ2-1,TRBV9,TRBD2,many,TGTGCCAGCGGGCCCGGGACTAGCGACTACAATGAGCAGTTCTTC,CASGPGTSDYNEQFF
13,TRBJ2-7,TRBV7-8,-,few,TGTGCCAGCAGCTTAGGACCCCAATACGAGCAGTACTTC,CASSLGPQYEQYF
15,TRBJ2-7,TRBV20-1,TRBD1,-,TGCAGTGCTAGAGTTCTCCAGGGGGCTGCCTACGAGCAGTACTTC,CSARVLQGAAYEQYF
12,TRBJ1-1,TRBV30,-,-,TGTGCCTGGAGACACGAGAACACTGAAGCTTTCTTT,CAWRHENTEAFF
13,TRBJ1-2,TRBV3-1,-,few,TGTGCCAGCAGCCATGGGGGCAGTCCTAGAAACACCTTC,CASSHGGSPRNTF
17,TRBJ1-5,TRBV4-3,-,-,TGCGCCAGCAGCCAAGATCGGGCAGACTATAGCAATCAGCCCCAGCATTTT,CASSQDRADYSNQPQHF
15,TRBJ1-1,TRBV27,TRBD1,-,TGTGCCAGCAGTCCCTGGACAGGGCGGAGGACTGAAGCTTTCTTT,CASSPWTGRRTEAFF
13,TRBJ1-2,TRBV19,TRBD1,-,TGTGCCAGTAGTCAGGGGGCGAACTATGGCTACACCTTC,CASSQGANYGYTF
16,TRBJ2-1,TRBV19,TRBD2,-,TGTGCCAGTAGATCCCTCGGGGAGGGAACCTACAATGAGCAGTTCTTC,CASRSLGEGTYNEQFF
15,TRBJ2-5,TRBV6-2/TRBV6-3,TRBD2,-,TGTGCCAGCAGTTGGACTAGCGGGAGAGGTGAGACCCAGTACTTC,CASSWTSGRGETQYF
16,TRBJ1-1,TRBV4-2,-,many,TGTGCCAGCAGCCAAGGGAGTATCGGCGGGAACACTGAAGCTTTCTTT,CASSQGSIGGNTEAFF
14,TRBJ2-1,TRBV24-1,TRBD2,-,TGTGCCACCAGTGATTTAGCGGGGATTAATGAGCAGTTCTTC,CATSDLAGINEQFF
11,TRBJ1-5,TRBV27,-,-,TGTGCCAGCAGTATGGATCAGCCCCAGCATTTT,CASSMDQPQHF
10,TRBJ2-7,TRBV25-1,-,-,TGTGCCAGCGGAGCGGGCGAGCAGTACTTC,CASGAGEQYF
13,TRBJ2-7,TRBV20-1,-,-,TGCAGTGCTTCCCGGGACAACAACTACGAGCAGTACTTC,CSASRDNNYEQYF
15,TRBJ2-5,TRBV27,TRBD2,-,TGTGCCAGCAGTTTTCTAGCGGGGTACCAAGAGACCCAGTACTTC,CASSFLAGYQETQYF
15,TRBJ2-7,TRBV7-6,TRBD1,many,TGTGCCAGCAGCCCACGGGACAGGGGGTCATACGAGCAGTACTTC,CASSPRDRGSYEQYF
15,TRBJ1-1,TRBV28,TRBD1,-,TGTGCCAGCAGTTTAGGGGACAGGGTACTCACTGAAGCTTTCTTT,CASSLGDRVLTEAFF
13,TRBJ1-1,TRBV4-3,-,few,TGCGCCAGCAGCCAAGAGGTGGACACTGAAGCTTTCTTT,CASSQEVDTEAFF
15,TRBJ2-2,TRBV28,-,few,TGTGCCAGCAGTTCCCGCGTCAGGGTGCACGGGGAGCTGTTTTTT,CASSSRVRVHGELFF
15,TRBJ2-2,TRBV5-4,-,few,TGTGCCAGCAGCTTGGGAAGTCTCCCTCGCGGGGAGCTGTTTTTT,CASSLGSLPRGELFF
16,TRBJ2-4,TRBV11-2,-,few,TGTGCCAGCAGCTTAGGGGCCTCTGGGTCCAAAAACATTCAGTACTTC,CASSLGASGSKNIQYF
17,TRBJ2-1,TRBV4-3,TRBD2,few,TGCGCCAGCAGCCAAGATTGGAGCGGGAGCAACTACAATGAGCAGTTCTTC,CASSQDWSGSNYNEQFF
16,TRBJ2-6,TRBV27,-,few,TGTGCCAGCACCTACAACCCCAACTCTGGGGCCAACGTCCTGACTTTC,CASTYNPNSGANVLTF
15,TRBJ2-1,TRBV7-9,TRBD1,few,TGTGCCAGCAGTGCCCGGGACAGGGATCACAATGAGCAGTTCTTC,CASSARDRDHNEQFF
14,TRBJ2-7,TRBV6-2/TRBV6-3,-,-,TGTGCCAGCAGGGAGGCCGGGACCAACTACGAGCAGTACTTC,CASREAGTNYEQYF
19,TRBJ2-1,TRBV12-3/TRBV12-4,TRBD2,few,TGTGCCAGCAGTTCTTACCTCCGGGAGGCTAGCGGGGGCTACAATGAGCAGTTCTTC,CASSSYLREASGGYNEQFF
15,TRBJ2-6,TRBV28,-,-,TGTGCCAGCAGTTTATTGGCAACTGGGGCCAACGTCCTGACTTTC,CASSLLATGANVLTF
12,TRBJ2-7,TRBV20-1,TRBD2,-,TGCAGTGCTAGAGACGGGAGGGGAGAGCAGTACTTC,CSARDGRGEQYF
16,TRBJ2-5,TRBV9,-,-,TGTGCCAGCAGCGCCCACCGACAAACGCACCAAGAGACCCAGTACTTC,CASSAHRQTHQETQYF
15,TRBJ2-1,TRBV29-1,TRBD2,many,TGCAGCGTTGAACTAGCGGGAGATACTAACAATGAGCAGTTCTTC,CSVELAGDTNNEQFF
17,TRBJ2-7,TRBV4-3,-,few,TGCGCCAGCAGCCAAGATGCGGAGACACGCCGGGGCTACGAGCAGTACTTC,CASSQDAETRRGYEQYF
16,TRBJ1-3,TRBV20-1,TRBD1,-,TGCAGTGCTTATCCCTTTACAGGGGGCAATGGAAACACCATATATTTT,CSAYPFTGGNGNTIYF